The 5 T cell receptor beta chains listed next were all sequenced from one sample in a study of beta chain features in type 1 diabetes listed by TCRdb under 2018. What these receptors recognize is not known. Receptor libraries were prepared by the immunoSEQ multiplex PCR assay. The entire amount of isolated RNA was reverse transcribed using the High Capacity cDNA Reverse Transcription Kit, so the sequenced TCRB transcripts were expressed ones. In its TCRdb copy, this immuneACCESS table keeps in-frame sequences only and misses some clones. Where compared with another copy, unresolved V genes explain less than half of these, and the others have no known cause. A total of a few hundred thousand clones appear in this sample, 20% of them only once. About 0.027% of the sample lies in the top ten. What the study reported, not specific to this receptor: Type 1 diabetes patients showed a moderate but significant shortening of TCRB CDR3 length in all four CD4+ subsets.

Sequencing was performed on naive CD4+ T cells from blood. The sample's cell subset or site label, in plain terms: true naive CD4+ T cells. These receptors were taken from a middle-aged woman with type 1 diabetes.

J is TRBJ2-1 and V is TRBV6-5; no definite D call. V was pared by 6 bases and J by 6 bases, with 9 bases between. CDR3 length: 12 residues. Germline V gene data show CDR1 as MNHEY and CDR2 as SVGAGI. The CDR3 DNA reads TGTGCCAGCAGACAGTACTTCAATGAGCAGTTCTTC. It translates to CASRQYFNEQFF.

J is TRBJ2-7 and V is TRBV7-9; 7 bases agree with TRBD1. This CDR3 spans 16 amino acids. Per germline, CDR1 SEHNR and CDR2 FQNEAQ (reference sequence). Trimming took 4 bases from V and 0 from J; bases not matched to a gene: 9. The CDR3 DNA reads TGTGCCAGCAGCTCCTATGCCGGGACAGCCTCCTACGAGCAGTACTTC. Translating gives CASSSYAGTASYEQYF.

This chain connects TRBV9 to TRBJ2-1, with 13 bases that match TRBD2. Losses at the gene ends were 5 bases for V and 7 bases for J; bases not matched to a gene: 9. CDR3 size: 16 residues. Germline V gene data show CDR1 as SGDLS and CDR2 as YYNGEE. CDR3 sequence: CASSSRTSGGRNEQFF. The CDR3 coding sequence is TGTGCCAGCAGTTCCCGGACTAGCGGGGGAAGGAATGAGCAGTTCTTC. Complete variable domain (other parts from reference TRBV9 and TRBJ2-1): DSGVTQTPKHLITATGQRVTLRCSPRSGDLSVYWYQQSLDQGLQFLIQYYNGEERAKGNILERFSAQQFPDLHSELNLSSLELGDSALYFCASSSRTSGGRNEQFFGPGTRLTVL.

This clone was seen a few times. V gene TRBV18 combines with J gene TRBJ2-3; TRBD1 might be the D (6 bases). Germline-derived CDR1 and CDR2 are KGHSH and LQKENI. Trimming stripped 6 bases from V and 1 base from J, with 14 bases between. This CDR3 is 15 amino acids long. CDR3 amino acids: CASSTGQGGTDTQYF. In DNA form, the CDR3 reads TGTGCCAGCTCGACAGGCCAGGGAGGCACAGATACGCAGTATTTT.

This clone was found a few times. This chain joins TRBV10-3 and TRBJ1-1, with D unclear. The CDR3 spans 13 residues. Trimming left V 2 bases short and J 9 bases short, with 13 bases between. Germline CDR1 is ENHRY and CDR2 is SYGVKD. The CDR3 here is CAISEVGRSKAFF. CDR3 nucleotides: TGTGCCATCAGTGAGGTGGGGAGGTCCAAAGCTTTCTTT.